The T cell receptor (beta chain) described here comes from a study of OX40 agonist ivuxolimab in advanced cancers. With baseline, cycle 4 day 1, and cycle 7 day 1 as timepoints, blood was sampled. CDR1 is LNHDA and CDR2 is SQIVND in the germline V gene (reference sequence). With 4 bases removed from V and 10 bases from J, the gap between germline ends came to 11 bases. This CDR3 has 12 residues. TCRdb keeps only in-frame clones here, not all; method: immunoSEQ multiplex PCR. Seen here are roughly 25,000 clones, 65% to 90% observed once, and the top ten hold about 50%. This clonotype was sampled from an adult with an advanced solid tumor such as melanoma, head and neck, liver or kidney cancer. Sequences were derived from CD4+ or CD8+ T cells sorted from blood, sampled in a trial of the OX40 agonist ivuxolimab. The J gene is TRBJ2-1, the V gene TRBV19, with no clear D. In nucleotides, the CDR3 is TGTGCCAGTAGTAACGCACGCCAGGAGCAGTTCTTC. Translated, it gives CASSNARQEQFF.